This T cell receptor (beta chain) was recorded in a study of response to subunit inactivated influenza vaccine. Regarding the study as a whole: T cells newly recruited by each seasonal influenza vaccination are few, the authors suggested.

On this clonotype: The antigen is unknown.

MiXCR, run by TCRdb on the RT-PCR reads, gives a single entry per CDR3 protein. In the table there are about 190,000 distinct CDR3 sequences, around 14% of which are singletons. Germline V lookup: CDR1 SEHNR, CDR2 FQNEAQ (reference sequence). This CDR3 is built from 13 residues. Trimming cost V 6 bases and J 7 bases; bases outside gene matches: 5. V usage is TRBV7-9 and J usage is TRBJ1-2; 10 bases map to TRBD1. This sequence was found in a man aged 45 to 65 who received an inactivated influenza vaccine. The specimen was CD8+ T cells sorted from PBMCs, collected 4 to 6 days after vaccination. CDR3 protein: CASRGQGLRGYTF. In DNA form, the CDR3 reads TGTGCCAGCAGGGGACAGGGGTTGCGTGGCTACACCTTC.